Presented here are 8 T cell receptor beta chains from one specimen sequenced in a study of beta chain features in type 1 diabetes. The isolated RNA, all of it, was reverse transcribed, so expressed TCRB transcripts were what got sequenced. The table came from immunoSEQ multiplex PCR; TCRdb's copy has only in-frame clones and leaves some out. The sample lists about 350,000 clones; about 20% were seen once. The material sequenced was naive CD4+ T cells from blood. Source of these receptors: a woman younger than 35 in good health.

The CDR3 region is CASRVSHRGPDTQYF. The CDR3 coding sequence is TGTGCCAGCAGGGTATCTCACAGGGGCCCGGATACGCAGTATTTT. The chain combines TRBV27 with TRBJ2-3; TRBD1 agrees at 7 bases. Per germline, CDR1 MNHEY and CDR2 SMNVEV (reference sequence). After removal of 6 bases from V and 6 bases from J, the junction contained 12 bases not matched to a gene. This CDR3 spans 15 amino acids.

The gene calls are TRBV30 and TRBJ2-7; 7 bases match TRBD1. The CDR3 sequence is 13 residues long. V trimming: 7 bases; J trimming: 2 bases; junction bases outside the gene matches: 8. Germline-derived CDR1 and CDR2 are GTSNPN and SVGIG (reference sequence). The CDR3 nucleotides are TGTGCCTTTAAAAACAGGGGCCCCTACGAGCAGTACTTC. Amino acid sequence: CAFKNRGPYEQYF.

DNA for the CDR3: TGTGCCAGCAGCTTAGTTCGGCGGGTCGGTGAGCAGTTCTTC. As protein: CASSLVRRVGEQFF. The chain recombines TRBV7-8 with TRBJ2-1; possibly TRBD2 for D (5 bases). The germline V gene has CDR1 SGHVS and CDR2 FQNEAQ. There are 14 residues in the CDR3. Trimming took off 1 base at V and 9 bases at J, with 13 bases between the two ends.

This clone was observed a handful of times. The rearrangement links TRBV30 to TRBJ2-1; maybe TRBD2 (6 bases). The CDR3 extends over 16 amino acids. V was pared by 0 bases and J by 8 bases, with 20 bases between. Germline-derived CDR1 and CDR2 are GTSNPN and SVGIG (reference sequence). In DNA form, the CDR3 reads TGTGCCTGGAGTGTTCCTGGGGCGGGATTCTCCCATGAGCAGTTCTTC. Its translation: CAWSVPGAGFSHEQFF.

V usage is TRBV4-2 and J usage is TRBJ1-1; D is perhaps TRBD1 (5 bases). The CDR3 spans 15 residues. In germline, CDR1 is LGHNA, CDR2 YNFKEQ. The V end lost 1 base, the J end lost 3 bases, and 12 bases lay between the germline ends. CDR3 coding DNA: TGTGCCAGCAGCCAAGGTACAGGAGAGGACACTGAAGCTTTCTTT. Its translation: CASSQGTGEDTEAFF.

V usage is TRBV7-2 and J usage is TRBJ2-1, with 9 bases matching TRBD2. J was trimmed by 7 bases and V by 5 bases; bases with no gene match: 3. Germline V CDR1 and CDR2: SGHTA, FQGNSA. The CDR3 is made up of 13 amino acids. CDR3 region: CASSPLAGNEQFF. The CDR3 region has the DNA TGTGCCAGCAGCCCCCTAGCGGGGAATGAGCAGTTCTTC. Full variable domain (missing parts from reference TRBV7-2 and TRBJ2-1): GAGVSQSPSNKVTEKGKDVELRCDPISGHTALYWYRQSLGQGLEFLIYFQGNSAPDKSGLPSDRFSAERTGGSVSTLTIQRTQQEDSAVYLCASSPLAGNEQFFGPGTRLTVL.

This clone showed up just a few times. V is TRBV29-1 and J is TRBJ2-3, with a weak D call TRBD2 (7 bases). V lost 6 bases and J lost 4, with 17 bases in between. CDR1 is SQVTM, CDR2 ANQGSEA, per germline. The CDR3 is 14 amino acids. CDR3 in amino acids: CSVPRGRDSDTQYF. CDR3 coding DNA: TGCAGCGTACCGAGGGGGAGGGATTCAGATACGCAGTATTTT.

V is TRBV30 and J is TRBJ1-2; D unresolved. The germline gives CDR1 GTSNPN, CDR2 SVGIG (reference sequence). The CDR3 is 12 amino acids. V lost 2 bases to trimming and J lost 7 bases, with 11 bases between them. CDR3 sequence: CAWSPLFRGYTF. The CDR3 DNA reads as TGTGCCTGGAGTCCCCTTTTCCGTGGCTACACCTTC.